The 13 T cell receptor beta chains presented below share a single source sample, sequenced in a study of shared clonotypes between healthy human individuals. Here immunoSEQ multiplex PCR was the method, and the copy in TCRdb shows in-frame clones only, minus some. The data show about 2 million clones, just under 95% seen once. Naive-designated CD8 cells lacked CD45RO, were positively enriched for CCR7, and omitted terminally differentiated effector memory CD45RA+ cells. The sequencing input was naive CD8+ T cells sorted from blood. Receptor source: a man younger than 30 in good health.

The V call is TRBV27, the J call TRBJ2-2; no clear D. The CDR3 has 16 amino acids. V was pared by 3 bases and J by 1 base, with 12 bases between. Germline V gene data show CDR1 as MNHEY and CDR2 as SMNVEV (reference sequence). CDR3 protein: CASSLVTPGNTGELFF. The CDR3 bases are TGTGCCAGCAGTTTGGTGACCCCCGGGAACACCGGGGAGCTGTTTTTT.

The CDR3 DNA follows: TGCGCCAGCAGCCAGGACAGGACTAGCTCGGTAGATACGCAGTATTTT. Amino acids: CASSQDRTSSVDTQYF. This chain connects TRBV4-3 to TRBJ2-3, with D perhaps matching TRBD2 (8 bases). The CDR3 loop spans 16 amino acids. Trimming stripped 3 bases from V and 5 bases from J, with 18 bases between. Germline CDR1 is LGHNA and CDR2 is YSLEER.

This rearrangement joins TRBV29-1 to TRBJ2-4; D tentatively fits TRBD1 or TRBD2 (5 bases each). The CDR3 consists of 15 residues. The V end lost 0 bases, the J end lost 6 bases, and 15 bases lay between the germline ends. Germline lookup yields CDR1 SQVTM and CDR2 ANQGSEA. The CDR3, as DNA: TGCAGCGTTGAAGATTGGGCCGAGGGGCCAAACATTCAGTACTTC. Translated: CSVEDWAEGPNIQYF.

In nucleotides, the CDR3 is TGTGCCAGCAGTTACCTGATGGGGGCCACAGATACGCAGTATTTT. Amino acids: CASSYLMGATDTQYF. V is TRBV27 and J is TRBJ2-3; weak D call: TRBD1 (6 bases). The CDR3 has 15 residues. Germline V CDR1 and CDR2: MNHEY, SMNVEV (reference sequence). V was shortened by 4 bases and J by 2 bases, with 13 bases between the two germline ends.

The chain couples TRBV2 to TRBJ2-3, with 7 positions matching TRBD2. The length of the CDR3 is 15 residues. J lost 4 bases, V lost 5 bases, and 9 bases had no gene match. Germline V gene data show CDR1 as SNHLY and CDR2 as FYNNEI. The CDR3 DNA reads TGTGCCAGCAGTAGTTTTAAGGCGGGGGCAGATACGCAGTATTTT. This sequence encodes CASSSFKAGADTQYF.

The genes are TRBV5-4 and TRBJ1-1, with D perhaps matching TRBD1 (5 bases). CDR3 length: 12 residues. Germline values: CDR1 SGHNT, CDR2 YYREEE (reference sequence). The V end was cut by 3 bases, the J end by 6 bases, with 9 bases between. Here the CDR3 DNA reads TGTGCCAGCAGCTATCAGGGTGCTGAAGCTTTCTTT. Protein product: CASSYQGAEAFF.

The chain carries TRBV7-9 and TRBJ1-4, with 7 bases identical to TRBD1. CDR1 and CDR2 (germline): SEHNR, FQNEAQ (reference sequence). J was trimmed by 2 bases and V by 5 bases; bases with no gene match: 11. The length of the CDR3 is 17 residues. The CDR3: CASSHTPTGFTNEKLFF. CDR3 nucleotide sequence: TGTGCCAGCAGCCATACGCCGACAGGGTTTACTAATGAAAAACTGTTTTTT.

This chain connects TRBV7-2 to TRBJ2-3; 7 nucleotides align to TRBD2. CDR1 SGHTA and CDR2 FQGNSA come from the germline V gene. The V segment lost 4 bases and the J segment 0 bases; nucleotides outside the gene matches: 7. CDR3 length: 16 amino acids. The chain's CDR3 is CASSYLGGGSTDTQYF. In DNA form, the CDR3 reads TGTGCCAGCAGCTACCTGGGGGGAGGGAGCACAGATACGCAGTATTTT.

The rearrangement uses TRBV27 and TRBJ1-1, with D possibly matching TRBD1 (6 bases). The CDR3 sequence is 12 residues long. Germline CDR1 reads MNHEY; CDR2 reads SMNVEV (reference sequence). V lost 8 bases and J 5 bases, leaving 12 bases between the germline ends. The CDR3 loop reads CASGRGGTEAFF. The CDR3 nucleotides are TGTGCCAGCGGTAGGGGGGGTACTGAAGCTTTCTTT.

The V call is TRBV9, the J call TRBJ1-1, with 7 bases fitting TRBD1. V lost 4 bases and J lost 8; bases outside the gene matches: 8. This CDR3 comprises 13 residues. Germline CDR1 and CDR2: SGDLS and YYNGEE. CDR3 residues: CASSPPGQVEAFF. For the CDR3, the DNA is TGTGCCAGCAGCCCCCCTGGACAGGTCGAAGCTTTCTTT.

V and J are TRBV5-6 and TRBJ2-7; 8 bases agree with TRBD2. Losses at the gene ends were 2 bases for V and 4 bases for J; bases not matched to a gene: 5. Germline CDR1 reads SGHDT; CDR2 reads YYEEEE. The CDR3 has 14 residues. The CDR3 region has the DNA TGTGCCAGCAGCTTCGGCGGGGGGAGGTACGAGCAGTACTTC. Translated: CASSFGGGRYEQYF.

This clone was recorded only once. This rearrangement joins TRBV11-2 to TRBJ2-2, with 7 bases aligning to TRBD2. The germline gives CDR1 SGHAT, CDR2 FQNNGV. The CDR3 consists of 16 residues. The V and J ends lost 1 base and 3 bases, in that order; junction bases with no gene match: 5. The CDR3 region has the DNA TGTGCCAGCAGCTTAGTGACTAGCCGATACACCGGGGAGCTGTTTTTT. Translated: CASSLVTSRYTGELFF.

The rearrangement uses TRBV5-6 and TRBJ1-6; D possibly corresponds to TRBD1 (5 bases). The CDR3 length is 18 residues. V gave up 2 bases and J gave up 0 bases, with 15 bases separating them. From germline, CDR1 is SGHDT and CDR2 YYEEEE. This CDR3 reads CASSFSLGASSYNSPLHF. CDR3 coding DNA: TGTGCCAGCAGCTTCTCATTAGGGGCTAGCTCCTATAATTCACCCCTCCACTTT.